The 31 T cell receptor beta chains below come from one sample, sequenced in a study of T cells in Graves' hyperthyroidism and ophthalmopathy. Amplified TCR beta CDR3 regions came from RNA transcripts. First-round RT-PCR targeting the TCR CDR3 was performed with the HTBI primer set. TCRdb redid the calling of the multiplex PCR reads with MiXCR, one entry per CDR3 protein. This sample yields more than 500,000 distinct CDR3 sequences, of which about 16% are seen a single time; about 29% belongs to the top ten. Input material: blood. These receptors all come from a woman in her twenties or thirties with Graves' ophthalmopathy.

This clonotype was detected many times. The chain recombines TRBV20-1 with TRBJ2-2; D unclear. The CDR3 covers 11 residues. CDR1 and CDR2 from the germline V gene are DFQATT and SNEGSKA (reference sequence). Trimming removed 1 base at V and 6 bases at J, with 3 bases between. CDR3 sequence (DNA): TGCAGTGCTAGAGGATCCGGGGAGCTGTTTTTT. Translating it yields CSARGSGELFF.

This chain uses TRBV19 with TRBJ1-1; D might be TRBD1 (6 bases). This CDR3 spans 14 amino acids. V was pared by 10 bases and J by 0 bases, with 15 bases between. In germline, CDR1 is LNHDA, CDR2 SQIVND (reference sequence). The DNA of the CDR3 is TGTGCCACCTTACCGGGACAAGTGAACACTGAAGCTTTCTTT. Its protein is CATLPGQVNTEAFF.

This clonotype has a count of ten or more. The rearrangement uses TRBV20-1 and TRBJ2-1; 10 nucleotides match TRBD2. CDR1 is DFQATT and CDR2 is SNEGSKA in the germline V gene (reference sequence). With V trimmed by 6 bases and J by 6 bases, 5 bases remained unmatched. This CDR3 is 13 amino acids long. CDR3 sequence (DNA): TGCAGTGCCCGGACTAGCGGTATCAATGAGCAGTTCTTC. This encodes CSARTSGINEQFF.

This chain connects TRBV6-1 to TRBJ2-7; D not resolved. V was shortened by 7 bases and J by 0 bases, with 10 bases between the two germline ends. Germline-derived CDR1 and CDR2 are MNHNS and SASEGT. The CDR3 covers 13 residues. The CDR3, as DNA: TGTGCCAGCACCCCTCCGGGCTCCTACGAGCAGTACTTC. Translating it yields CASTPPGSYEQYF.

Notes on this clonotype: A much larger clone lies one base from this, so it may be a read error. This chain uses TRBV7-9 with TRBJ2-7; D remains unclear. CDR1 SEHNR and CDR2 FQNEAQ come from the germline V gene (reference sequence). The CDR3 consists of 12 residues. Trimming took off 5 bases at V and 7 bases at J, with 12 bases between the two ends. The CDR3 nucleotides are TGTGCCAGCAGCCGAATAAATTCTGAGCAGTACTTC. Translation gives CASSRINSEQYF.

This clonotype was recorded many times. The gene calls are TRBV2 and TRBJ2-3; 12 nucleotides line up with TRBD2. This CDR3 is built from 16 residues. V was pared by 6 bases and J by 2 bases, with 6 bases of the junction left unmatched. Germline lookup yields CDR1 SNHLY and CDR2 FYNNEI. The DNA of the CDR3 is TGTGCCAGCAGCGGGGGACTAGCGGGTATCACAGATACGCAGTATTTT. Its protein is CASSGGLAGITDTQYF.

The rearrangement uses TRBV5-8 and TRBJ1-5; maybe TRBD1 (6 bases). The V gene's germline CDR1 is SGHTS and CDR2 YDEGEE. V was trimmed by 3 bases and J by 1 base, leaving 14 bases between them. The CDR3 covers 16 residues. CDR3 bases: TGTGCCAGCAGCTGGACCCTGGACAGCAGCAATCAGCCCCAGCATTTT. As protein: CASSWTLDSSNQPQHF.

This clonotype turned up a few times. CDR3 in DNA: TGCGCCAGCAGCCTTAGCGGGAGCTTCACAGATACGCAGTATTTT. Residues: CASSLSGSFTDTQYF. The genes are TRBV4-1 and TRBJ2-3, with 9 bases lining up with TRBD2. The CDR3 length is 15 residues. The germline gives CDR1 MGHRA, CDR2 YSYEKL. V trimming: 4 bases; J trimming: 2 bases; junction bases outside the gene matches: 4.

The table lists this clonotype with many counts. V and J are TRBV5-1 and TRBJ2-3; no clear D gene. Per germline, CDR1 SGHRS and CDR2 YFSETQ. CDR3 length: 11 amino acids. Trimming removed 3 bases at V and 4 bases at J, with 3 bases between. CDR3 protein: CASSWSDTQYF. In DNA form, the CDR3 reads TGCGCCAGCAGCTGGTCAGATACGCAGTATTTT.

This sequence joins TRBV7-2 and TRBJ2-2; D might be TRBD1 (5 bases). Trimming removed 2 bases at V and 6 bases at J, with 13 bases between. This CDR3 has 15 amino acids. CDR1 and CDR2 from the germline V gene are SGHTA and FQGNSA. The chain's CDR3 is CASSLYSGSPGELFF. The CDR3 DNA reads TGTGCCAGCAGCTTATATTCAGGGTCCCCCGGGGAGCTGTTTTTT.

This clonotype was found many times. The chain is built from TRBV29-1 and TRBJ2-1; weak D call: TRBD2 (6 bases). Trimming cost V 7 bases and J 2 bases, with 15 bases left between them. This CDR3 comprises 14 residues. Germline CDR1 SQVTM, CDR2 ANQGSEA. The CDR3 sequence is CSGLGTLTYNEQFF. The CDR3 DNA sequence: TGCAGCGGATTAGGGACTCTCACCTACAATGAGCAGTTCTTC.

Only a few counts were recorded for this clonotype. The rearrangement links TRBV30 to TRBJ1-3; the D is unclear. The V end was cut by 1 base, the J end by 0 bases, with 7 bases between. This CDR3 has 14 amino acids. Per the germline V gene, CDR1 is GTSNPN and CDR2 is SVGIG (reference sequence). The CDR3 sequence: CAWSESSSGNTIYF. The CDR3 DNA reads as TGTGCCTGGAGTGAATCGTCCTCTGGAAACACCATATATTTT.

At least ten counts were recorded for this clonotype. V usage is TRBV18 and J usage is TRBJ2-2; D uncertain. CDR1 is KGHSH, CDR2 LQKENI, per germline. CDR3 length: 15 residues. V was trimmed by 2 bases and J by 0 bases, leaving 7 bases between them. This CDR3 reads CASSPESSNTGELFF. The CDR3 DNA sequence: TGTGCCAGCTCACCAGAGTCCTCGAACACCGGGGAGCTGTTTTTT.

This clonotype was detected a few times. This chain links TRBV27 with TRBJ2-4; D is unclear. Per the germline V gene, CDR1 is MNHEY and CDR2 is SMNVEV (reference sequence). Trimming removed 2 bases at V and 1 base at J, with 3 bases between. There are 13 residues in the CDR3. The CDR3 sequence is CASSLTAKNIQYF. CDR3 nucleotide sequence: TGTGCCAGCAGTTTAACTGCCAAAAACATTCAGTACTTC.

This chain uses TRBV30 with TRBJ1-3, with 10 nucleotides matching TRBD1. This CDR3 is built from 15 residues. CDR1 is GTSNPN, CDR2 SVGIG, per germline (reference sequence). Trimming at V came to 5 bases and at J to 4 bases, leaving 8 bases not matched to a gene. The CDR3 DNA follows: TGTGCCTGGGACCCGGGACAGGGGCCCGGAAACACCATATATTTT. This sequence encodes CAWDPGQGPGNTIYF.

On this clonotype itself: A much larger clone is a single base away; this may be a read error. Because the CDR3 is missing its conserved closing phenylalanine or tryptophan, this is likely a read error. J is TRBJ2-1 and V is TRBV2, with no clear D. Trimming pared 4 bases from V and 8 bases from J, leaving 6 bases between. CDR3 length: 11 residues. Looked up from germline, CDR1 is SNHLY and CDR2 is FYNNEI. DNA of the CDR3: TGTGCCAGCAGTGTATTGGATGAGCAGTTCCTC. Encoded protein: CASSVLDEQFL.

This clonotype showed up many times. The chain joins TRBV6-1 to TRBJ2-1; tentative D call: TRBD2 (5 bases). V was pared by 8 bases and J by 3 bases, with 17 bases between. Germline V gene data show CDR1 as MNHNS and CDR2 as SASEGT. The CDR3 is 15 amino acids. The CDR3 spells CASPTRASRYNEQFF. CDR3 nucleotide sequence: TGTGCCAGCCCCACCCGGGCTAGCCGCTACAATGAGCAGTTCTTC.

This clonotype occurred a few times. The junction does not match germline at one end; this may be a read error. The gene calls are TRBV6-2 or TRBV6-3 and TRBJ2-7, with TRBD1 identical over 8 bases. The germline gives CDR1 MNHEY, CDR2 SVGEGT. The CDR3 is 17 amino acids. Here the CDR3 reads CASGYSLRQGQTGEQYF. CDR3 sequence (DNA): TGTGCCAGCGGTTACTCTCTCCGACAGGGGCAAACAGGGGAGCAGTACTTC.

This clonotype was observed at least ten times. The chain joins TRBV28 to TRBJ2-5; 12 bases fit TRBD2. With 7 bases clipped from V and 5 bases from J, the junction kept 17 bases outside the gene matches. Germline CDR1 is MDHEN and CDR2 is SYDVKM. This CDR3 contains 18 residues. The CDR3 bases are TGTGCCAGCAATTCTCCGTCCCCTAGCGGGAGGGACGGGGAGACCCAGTACTTC. Its protein is CASNSPSPSGRDGETQYF.

The chain is built from TRBV5-1 and TRBJ2-4, with a possible D match to TRBD1 (6 bases). V was clipped by 1 base and J by 6 bases, with 11 bases between them. This CDR3 has 14 residues. Germline V gene lookup returns CDR1 SGHRS and CDR2 YFSETQ. CDR3 sequence reads: CASSLSTGLNIQYF. The DNA for the CDR3 is TGCGCCAGCAGCTTGTCGACAGGCCTAAACATTCAGTACTTC.

This clonotype was seen ten or more times. This chain connects TRBV28 to TRBJ1-5, with 8 bases lining up with TRBD1. CDR3 length: 15 amino acids. The V gene's germline CDR1 is MDHEN and CDR2 SYDVKM. Trimming took 3 bases from V and 3 from J; bases not matched to a gene: 4. CDR3 protein: CASSFGQGVNQPQHF. DNA for the CDR3: TGTGCCAGCAGTTTCGGACAGGGTGTCAATCAGCCCCAGCATTTT.

Comments on this clonotype: One junction end disagrees with the germline gene, perhaps due to a read error. The chain employs TRBV2 and TRBJ1-2, with D possibly being TRBD1 (5 bases). From germline, CDR1 is SNHLY and CDR2 FYNNEI. The CDR3 loop spans 13 amino acids. CDR3 DNA sequence: TGTGCCAGCAGCGAAGGGGTGAACTATGGCTACACCTTC. Encoded protein: CASSEGVNYGYTF.

The chain carries TRBV4-3 and TRBJ1-1, with D possibly matching TRBD1 (5 bases). The germline V and J ends were trimmed by 3 bases and 1 base, with 12 bases remaining between them. This CDR3 is 15 amino acids long. Germline V gene lookup returns CDR1 LGHNA and CDR2 YSLEER. Here the CDR3 reads CASSHGGRTNTEAFF. CDR3 in DNA: TGCGCCAGCAGCCACGGGGGACGGACGAACACTGAAGCTTTCTTT.

This clonotype was picked up a small number of times. The V call is TRBV20-1, the J call TRBJ1-2; the match to TRBD1 covers 7 bases. The germline V gene encodes CDR1 DFQATT and CDR2 SNEGSKA (reference sequence). Germline trimming cut 3 bases from V and 4 bases from J; bases unmatched to any gene: 5. The CDR3 extends over 13 amino acids. CDR3 sequence reads: CSASGTVSYGYTF. CDR3 coding DNA: TGCAGTGCTAGTGGGACAGTCAGCTATGGCTACACCTTC.

The chain joins TRBV3-1 to TRBJ2-5; TRBD2 agrees at 12 bases. Germline V gene lookup returns CDR1 LGHDT and CDR2 YNNKEL (reference sequence). The CDR3 is 19 amino acids. The J segment lost 4 bases and the V segment lost 4 bases, leaving 16 bases of the junction unmatched. CDR3 residues: CASSPFGLAGGPRGETQYF. Written as DNA, the CDR3 is TGTGCCAGCAGCCCGTTTGGGCTAGCGGGAGGGCCGCGGGGAGAGACCCAGTACTTC.

To note about this clonotype: A much larger clone differs from this one at a single base, so this may be a read error. CDR3: CASSWVGSGELLF. CDR3 DNA: TGTGCCAGCAGCTGGGTTGGCTCCGGGGAGCTGCTTTTT. This sequence joins TRBV11-2 and TRBJ2-2, with a weak D call TRBD2 (5 bases). The germline gives CDR1 SGHAT, CDR2 FQNNGV. CDR3 length: 13 amino acids.

This clonotype was seen many times. J is TRBJ2-3 and V is TRBV7-8, with D unclear. From germline, CDR1 is SGHVS and CDR2 FQNEAQ. Trimming removed 1 base from V and 4 bases from J, with 9 bases in between. The CDR3 is made up of 14 amino acids. Here the CDR3 DNA reads TGTGCCAGCAGCTTAGTATCGGGCGCAGATACGCAGTATTTT. Translating it yields CASSLVSGADTQYF. The whole variable domain, filled in from reference TRBV7-8 and TRBJ2-3, reads GAGVSQSPRYKVAKRGQDVALRCDPISGHVSLFWYQQALGQGPEFLTYFQNEAQLDKSGLPSDRFFAERPEGSVSTLKIQRTQQEDSAVYLCASSLVSGADTQYFGPGTRLTVL.

Many counts were recorded for this clonotype. The rearrangement joins TRBV7-2 to TRBJ2-5; tentative D call: TRBD2 (5 bases). CDR3 length: 13 amino acids. Trimming pared 4 bases from V and 2 bases from J, leaving 8 bases between. Germline lookup yields CDR1 SGHTA and CDR2 FQGNSA. CDR3 in DNA: TGTGCCAGCAGCTCAGCGGTACAAGAGACCCAGTACTTC. Translating gives CASSSAVQETQYF.

A few counts support this clonotype. V and J are TRBV12-3 or TRBV12-4 and TRBJ2-1; TRBD2 matches at 10 bases. V lost 8 bases and J lost 1; bases outside the gene matches: 5. The CDR3 runs to 15 residues. CDR3 protein: CASRPSGRSYNEQFF. CDR3 coding DNA: TGTGCCAGCCGCCCTAGCGGGAGATCCTACAATGAGCAGTTCTTC.

About this clonotype: A much larger clone differs by one base, so this may be a read error. The chain combines TRBV28 with TRBJ2-5; D is unresolved. Germline V CDR1 and CDR2: MDHEN, SYDVKM. Trimming removed 2 bases from V and 1 base from J, with 5 bases in between. The CDR3 length is 13 residues. CDR3 amino acids: CASSLKCQETQYF. The CDR3 DNA reads as TGTGCCAGCAGTTTAAAGTGCCAAGAGACCCAGTACTTC.

This rearrangement joins TRBV7-2 to TRBJ1-5; D is unresolved. The CDR3 extends over 15 amino acids. V gave up 0 bases and J gave up 3 bases, with 9 bases separating them. Germline assignment: CDR1 SGHTA and CDR2 FQGNSA. The CDR3 sequence is CASSLAGKPNQPQHF. The CDR3, as DNA: TGTGCCAGCAGCTTAGCAGGGAAGCCCAATCAGCCCCAGCATTTT.